The 32 T cell receptor beta chains reported below all come from one sample, sequenced in a study of cytomegalovirus exposure and HLA in healthy donors. Generated by immunoSEQ multiplex PCR, the TCRdb table keeps only in-frame clones and is missing some. The sample lists around 150,000 clones; just over 85% were seen once. The specimen was PBMCs. The origin of the receptors is a woman under 30 in good health and CMV-seropositive.

The J gene is TRBJ1-2, the V gene TRBV7-9, with D unclear. V was clipped by 2 bases and J by 6 bases, with 7 bases between them. CDR1 is SEHNR and CDR2 is FQNEAQ in the germline V gene (reference sequence). The CDR3 runs to 12 residues. CDR3 coding DNA: TGTGCCAGCAGCTTATCGCGAGATGGCTACACCTTC. This sequence encodes CASSLSRDGYTF. The full variable domain, with the rest looked up from reference TRBV7-9 and TRBJ1-2, is DTGVSQNPRHKITKRGQNVTFRCDPISEHNRLYWYRQTLGQGPEFLTYFQNEAQLEKSRLLSDRFSAERPKGSFSTLEIQRTEQGDSAMYLCASSLSRDGYTFGSGTRLTVV.

V is TRBV5-1 and J is TRBJ2-1; 12 nucleotides line up with TRBD2. This CDR3 has 16 amino acids. V shed 6 bases and J 8 bases; nucleotides not matched to a gene: 12. Germline loops: CDR1 SGHRS, CDR2 YFSETQ. CDR3: CASTLSSSGRAYEQFF. The CDR3 DNA is TGCGCCAGCACCCTAAGCTCTAGCGGGAGGGCCTATGAGCAGTTCTTC.

The chain's CDR3 is CASTPSGTGGFQPQHF. CDR3 nucleotides: TGTGCCAGCACCCCATCGGGGACAGGGGGGTTTCAGCCCCAGCATTTT. V usage is TRBV28 and J usage is TRBJ1-5; 11 bases align to TRBD1. Germline lookup yields CDR1 MDHEN and CDR2 SYDVKM. CDR3 length equals 16 residues. Germline trimming cut 7 bases from V and 6 bases from J; bases unmatched to any gene: 11.

The chain employs TRBV4-2 and TRBJ2-7; the D gene is possibly TRBD2 (5 bases). The CDR3 length is 15 residues. V was trimmed by 0 bases and J by 3 bases, leaving 12 bases between them. CDR1 LGHNA and CDR2 YNFKEQ come from the germline V gene. CDR3 bases: TGTGCCAGCAGCCAAGATAACGGGGAAAGCTACGAGCAGTACTTC. It codes for CASSQDNGESYEQYF.

Here the CDR3 DNA reads TGTGCCAGCAAGGAGATAGTTTCCAACACCATATATTTT. It translates to CASKEIVSNTIYF. The V and J genes are TRBV6-1 and TRBJ1-3; no clear D gene. This CDR3 region has 13 residues. CDR1 is MNHNS and CDR2 is SASEGT in the germline V gene. Trimming cost V 7 bases and J 7 bases, with 14 bases left between them.

The rearrangement joins TRBV10-3 to TRBJ1-1; TRBD1 might be the D (6 bases). Germline lookup yields CDR1 ENHRY and CDR2 SYGVKD. This CDR3 has 14 residues. V was cut by 7 bases and J by 5 bases, with 17 bases left in between. CDR3 nucleotide sequence: TGTGCCATCAAATCACAGGGAGGGGAGACTGAAGCTTTCTTT. The encoded protein is CAIKSQGGETEAFF.

The chain couples TRBV6-1 to TRBJ1-1; weak D call: TRBD1 (5 bases). This CDR3 comprises 14 residues. Germline lookup yields CDR1 MNHNS and CDR2 SASEGT. CDR3 nucleotides: TGTACTGCGGCCTGGGGCAGCATGAACACTGAAGCTTTCTTT. This sequence encodes CTAAWGSMNTEAFF.

This clone has a handful of counts. The chain recombines TRBV7-9 with TRBJ1-5; no firm D call. There are 13 residues in the CDR3. Germline V gives CDR1 SEHNR, CDR2 FQNEAQ (reference sequence). Trimming took 5 bases from V and 2 from J, leaving 7 bases between them. The CDR3 DNA is TGTGCCAGCAGCCAGCAGGGCAATCAGCCCCAGCATTTT. Its protein product is CASSQQGNQPQHF.

This clone has a single count. The rearrangement joins TRBV4-3 to TRBJ2-7; 8 bases line up with TRBD2. CDR3 length equals 15 residues. Germline CDR1 LGHNA, CDR2 YSLEER. The V and J ends lost 4 bases and 3 bases, in that order; junction bases with no gene match: 8. The CDR3 is CASSPRGGGGYEQYF. For the CDR3, the DNA is TGCGCCAGCAGCCCCCGGGGGGGTGGGGGCTACGAGCAGTACTTC.

This clone appeared once. This rearrangement joins TRBV6-5 to TRBJ2-3, with D tentatively TRBD2 (5 bases). There are 13 residues in the CDR3. Germline CDR1 MNHEY, CDR2 SVGAGI. Trimming removed 2 bases from V and 3 bases from J, with 6 bases in between. The CDR3: CASSYPGTDTQYF. DNA for the CDR3: TGTGCCAGCAGTTACCCGGGGACAGATACGCAGTATTTT.

Concerning this clone itself: Other DNA sequences from this sample encode an identical CDR3 as well. This sequence joins TRBV20-1 and TRBJ1-1, with D possibly TRBD1 on 5 matching bases. V lost 3 bases to trimming and J lost 4 bases, with 6 bases between them. The germline V gene encodes CDR1 DFQATT and CDR2 SNEGSKA (reference sequence). CDR3 length equals 11 residues. The CDR3 region is CSARGGTEAFF. For the CDR3, the DNA is TGCAGTGCTAGGGGGGGCACTGAAGCTTTCTTT.

This clone was observed a handful of times. The chain joins TRBV7-3 to TRBJ2-3; 9 nucleotides line up with TRBD2. Losses at the gene ends were 3 bases for V and 5 bases for J; bases not matched to a gene: 6. Germline V gene data show CDR1 as SGHTA and CDR2 as FQGTGA. The CDR3 loop spans 15 amino acids. CDR3 DNA sequence: TGTGCCAGCAGCTTTCTAGCGGGGAGTAAAGATACGCAGTATTTT. Its translation: CASSFLAGSKDTQYF.

This clone came up once. The chain combines TRBV28 with TRBJ1-3, with D perhaps matching TRBD1 (5 bases). This CDR3 contains 17 residues. In germline, CDR1 is MDHEN, CDR2 SYDVKM. V lost 3 bases to trimming and J lost 4 bases, with 19 bases between them. Here the CDR3 DNA reads TGTGCCAGCAGTTTTGAAGGGGCCAGATTAGCCGGAAACACCATATATTTT. Protein: CASSFEGARLAGNTIYF.

The chain is built from TRBV6-5 and TRBJ2-3; TRBD1 matches at 9 bases. The CDR3 sequence is 13 residues long. The junction had 2 bases not matched to a gene; V was cut back by 8 bases and J by 2 bases. Germline values: CDR1 MNHEY, CDR2 SVGAGI. The CDR3 DNA sequence: TGTGCCAGCGGGACAGGGATCACAGATACGCAGTATTTT. Amino acids: CASGTGITDTQYF.

The chain couples TRBV2 to TRBJ1-2; 7 bases align to TRBD1. V lost 5 bases, J lost 0 bases, and 6 bases stayed unmatched. Germline CDR1 is SNHLY and CDR2 is FYNNEI. The CDR3 is made up of 15 amino acids. In DNA form, the CDR3 reads TGTGCCAGCAGTTCAGACAGGGCACCTAACTATGGCTACACCTTC. Its translation is CASSSDRAPNYGYTF.

The chain employs TRBV11-2 and TRBJ2-5; 10 bases fit TRBD2. The CDR3 covers 14 residues. Germline V gives CDR1 SGHAT, CDR2 FQNNGV. Trimming at V came to 5 bases and at J to 5 bases, leaving 5 bases not matched to a gene. As DNA, the CDR3 is TGTGCCAGCAGCGTAGCGGGGGGCTTGGAGACCCAGTACTTC. Translated, it gives CASSVAGGLETQYF.

Comments on this clone: Other DNA sequences in this sample translate to the same CDR3. The chain links TRBV28 to TRBJ1-5; D uncertain. The V gene lost 5 bases and the J gene lost 0 bases, with 8 bases spanning the gap. Germline V gives CDR1 MDHEN, CDR2 SYDVKM. The CDR3 has 14 residues. The CDR3 nucleotides read TGTGCCAGCAGTCTGGCTTTTAGCAATCAGCCCCAGCATTTT. It yields the protein CASSLAFSNQPQHF.

The V gene is TRBV30, the J gene TRBJ2-3; the match to TRBD2 covers 11 bases. Germline trimming cut 3 bases from V and 2 bases from J; bases unmatched to any gene: 4. CDR3 length: 15 amino acids. Germline V lookup: CDR1 GTSNPN, CDR2 SVGIG (reference sequence). The CDR3 region is CAWSDSGGATDTQYF. The CDR3 DNA reads TGTGCCTGGAGCGATAGCGGGGGGGCCACAGATACGCAGTATTTT.

The chain joins TRBV6-1 to TRBJ2-1; 7 bases fit TRBD2. CDR3 size: 16 residues. Germline trimming cut 3 bases from V and 3 bases from J; bases unmatched to any gene: 8. Germline CDR1 reads MNHNS; CDR2 reads SASEGT. CDR3 DNA sequence: TGTGCCAGCAGTGACCAACCGAGCGGGGTCTACAATGAGCAGTTCTTC. Translating gives CASSDQPSGVYNEQFF.

The rearrangement uses TRBV9 and TRBJ2-1, with 7 bases fitting TRBD2. The CDR3 is 13 residues long. Germline trimming cut 0 bases from V and 6 bases from J; bases unmatched to any gene: 0. The germline CDR1 and CDR2 sequences are SGDLS and YYNGEE. Here the CDR3 reads CASSVAGGNEQFF. CDR3 coding DNA: TGTGCCAGCAGCGTAGCGGGGGGCAATGAGCAGTTCTTC.

A word on this clone: Germline is not matched at one junction end, which may reflect a read error. The chain has TRBV6-5 and TRBJ1-1; possible D gene TRBD1, 6 bases. CDR1 is MNHEY, CDR2 SVGAGI, per germline. The CDR3 loop spans 12 amino acids. CDR3 loop: CASRQGNSEAFF. CDR3 DNA sequence: TGTGCCAGCAGGCAGGGGAACAGTGAAGCTTTCTTT.

This sequence joins TRBV25-1 and TRBJ2-3; TRBD1 matches at 7 bases. CDR3 length equals 14 residues. V was pared by 4 bases and J by 4 bases, with 5 bases of the junction left unmatched. Germline V gene sequence: CDR1 MGHDK, CDR2 SYGVNS. The CDR3 reads CASSAWQGADTQYF. DNA for the CDR3: TGTGCCAGCAGTGCATGGCAGGGGGCAGATACGCAGTATTTT.

A note on this clone: The junction and the germline gene differ at one end; a read error may be behind it. As DNA, the CDR3 is TGCCCCGGGACAGGACCCTACGAGCAGTACTTC. Its protein product is CPGTGPYEQYF. The chain recombines TRBV2 with TRBJ2-7; 8 bases map to TRBD1. The CDR3 runs 11 residues. The germline CDR1 and CDR2 sequences are SNHLY and FYNNEI.

The chain uses TRBV9 and TRBJ2-7, with TRBD1 identical over 9 bases. After removal of 3 bases from V and 3 bases from J, the junction contained 7 bases not matched to a gene. CDR3 length equals 15 residues. The germline V gene encodes CDR1 SGDLS and CDR2 YYNGEE. CDR3 sequence: CASSARPTGGYEQYF. CDR3 bases: TGTGCCAGCAGCGCCCGACCGACAGGGGGCTACGAGCAGTACTTC.

The chain carries TRBV11-1 and TRBJ2-7, with D perhaps matching TRBD1 (6 bases). The V gene's germline CDR1 is SGHAT and CDR2 FQDESV (reference sequence). Deletions cut 5 bases from V and 6 bases from J, with 8 bases between. This CDR3 is 11 amino acids long. The CDR3 here is CASSADSEQYF. CDR3 DNA: TGTGCCAGCAGCGCGGACAGCGAGCAGTACTTC.

The chain recombines TRBV4-3 with TRBJ1-6; a weak D match, TRBD1 (5 bases). The V gene's germline CDR1 is LGHNA and CDR2 YSLEER. Trimming pared 0 bases from V and 6 bases from J, leaving 9 bases between. This CDR3 has 15 amino acids. The DNA for the CDR3 is TGCGCCAGCAGCCAAGAACAGGTAGCTAATTCACCCCTCCACTTT. It codes for CASSQEQVANSPLHF.

CDR3 region: CASYRDRSEKLFF. Written as DNA, the CDR3 is TGCGCCAGTTACCGGGACAGAAGCGAAAAACTGTTTTTT. The rearrangement uses TRBV10-2 and TRBJ1-4; TRBD1 matches at 7 bases. The CDR3 runs to 13 residues. Germline CDR1 WSHSY, CDR2 SAAADI. Germline trimming cut 9 bases from V and 8 bases from J; bases unmatched to any gene: 9.

V is TRBV6-5 and J is TRBJ1-4; TRBD1 might be the D (5 bases). This CDR3 comprises 12 residues. In germline, CDR1 is MNHEY, CDR2 SVGAGI. V was trimmed by 6 bases and J by 8 bases, leaving 10 bases between them. CDR3: CASSSGNEKLFF. The CDR3 bases are TGTGCCAGCAGCTCAGGGAACGAAAAACTGTTTTTT.

A remark on this clone: This sample includes further DNA sequences coding for the same CDR3. The CDR3 sequence: CASSVGVAGSDTQYF. Written as DNA, the CDR3 is TGTGCCAGCAGCGTAGGTGTAGCGGGATCAGATACGCAGTATTTT. This chain uses TRBV9 with TRBJ2-3, with 8 positions matching TRBD2. With 0 bases clipped from V and 4 bases from J, the junction kept 4 bases outside the gene matches. This CDR3 has 15 amino acids. CDR1 is SGDLS, CDR2 YYNGEE, per germline.

The chain carries TRBV28 and TRBJ1-1; D is possibly TRBD1 (5 bases). The CDR3 runs 15 residues. Germline CDR1 reads MDHEN; CDR2 reads SYDVKM. Trimming removed 7 bases from V and 4 bases from J, with 19 bases in between. The CDR3 reads CASITPVWGGTEAFF. In DNA, the CDR3 is TGTGCCAGCATAACCCCCGTTTGGGGCGGCACTGAAGCTTTCTTT.

The chain combines TRBV4-1 with TRBJ2-7, with TRBD2 matching over 10 bases. This CDR3 is built from 15 residues. Germline V CDR1 and CDR2: MGHRA, YSYEKL. The V gene end was trimmed by 3 bases and the J gene end by 6 bases; junction bases not matched to a gene: 8. CDR3 protein: CASSQGLAGEGEQYF. The DNA for the CDR3 is TGCGCCAGCAGCCAGGGGCTAGCGGGAGAGGGCGAGCAGTACTTC.

The V and J genes are TRBV5-8 and TRBJ1-6, with 7 nucleotides matching TRBD1. This CDR3 has 14 amino acids. The germline CDR1 and CDR2 sequences are SGHTS and YDEGEE. With 4 bases clipped from V and 7 bases from J, the junction kept 5 bases outside the gene matches. The CDR3 coding sequence is TGTGCCAGCAGCCTGGGACAGCTGAATTCACCCCTCCACTTT. It codes for CASSLGQLNSPLHF.